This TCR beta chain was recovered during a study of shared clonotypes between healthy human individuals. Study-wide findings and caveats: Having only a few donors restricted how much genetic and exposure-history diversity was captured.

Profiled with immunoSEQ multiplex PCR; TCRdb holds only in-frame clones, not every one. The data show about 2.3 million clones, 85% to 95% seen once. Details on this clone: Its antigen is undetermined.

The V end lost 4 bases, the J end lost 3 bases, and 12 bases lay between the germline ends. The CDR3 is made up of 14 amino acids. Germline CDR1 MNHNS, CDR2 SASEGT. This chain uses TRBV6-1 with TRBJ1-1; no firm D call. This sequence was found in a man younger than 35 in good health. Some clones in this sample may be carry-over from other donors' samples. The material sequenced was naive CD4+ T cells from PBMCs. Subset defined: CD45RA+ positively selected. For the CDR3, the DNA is TGTGCCAGCAGTGTCGCCCTTGGAGACACTGAAGCTTTCTTT. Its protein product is CASSVALGDTEAFF.